This T cell receptor beta chain was retrieved from a study of spatial heterogeneity in lung cancer. Across the whole study: A consistent excess of beta-chain over alpha-chain sequences was detected. Across the raw uncorrected reads, a unique TCR and UMI combination was observed, on average, more than ten times.

This clonotype was recorded many times. TCRdb recomputed calls from the 5' RACE reads with MiXCR, one row per CDR3 protein. Among under 50,000 distinct CDR3 sequences listed, 5.2% were seen once. The germline CDR1 and CDR2 sequences are SEHNR and FQNEAQ (reference sequence). The CDR3 sequence is 16 residues long. V lost 6 bases, J lost 3 bases, and 17 bases lay in between. Described time point: sample taken at primary tumor resection. The sequenced material consisted of unsorted whole RNA from tumor, nontumor lung or frozen PBMC. The source was PBMCs, collected at surgery. The clonotype was recovered from a female donor with early-stage non-small cell lung cancer. The J gene is TRBJ2-2, the V gene TRBV7-9, with D possibly being TRBD1 (6 bases). CDR3 sequence: CASRPPYRADTGELFF. In DNA, the CDR3 is TGTGCCAGCAGACCACCGTACAGGGCGGACACCGGGGAGCTGTTTTTT.